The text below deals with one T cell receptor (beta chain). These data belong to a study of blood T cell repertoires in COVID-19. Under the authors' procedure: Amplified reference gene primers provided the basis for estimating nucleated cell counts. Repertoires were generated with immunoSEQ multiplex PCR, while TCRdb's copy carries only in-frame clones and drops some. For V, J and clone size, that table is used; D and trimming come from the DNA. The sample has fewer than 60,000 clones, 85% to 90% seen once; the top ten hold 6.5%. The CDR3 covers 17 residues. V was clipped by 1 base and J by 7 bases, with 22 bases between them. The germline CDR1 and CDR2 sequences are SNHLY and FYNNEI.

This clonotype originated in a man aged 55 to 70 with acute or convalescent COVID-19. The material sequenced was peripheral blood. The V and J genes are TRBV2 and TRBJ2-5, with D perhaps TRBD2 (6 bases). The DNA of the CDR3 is TGTGCCAGCAGTGAAGGTGGGCGGGGCCCTCTTGGGGGGACCCAGTACTTC. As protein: CASSEGGRGPLGGTQYF.